The entry below gives a single TCR beta chain sequence along with its context. Its specificity is not known. Germline V gene sequence: CDR1 MNHEY, CDR2 SMNVEV (reference sequence). V was trimmed by 0 bases and J by 7 bases, leaving 15 bases between them. This CDR3 has 15 amino acids. This record belongs to a study of identical twins. General study findings and limits: Part of the zero-insertion signal could reflect confounding by invariant MAIT and iNKT cells.

One entry per CDR3 protein, called by TCRdb with MiXCR from the 5' RACE reads. The sample consists of 1.5 million to 2 million distinct CDR3 sequences, 32% of them appearing once. The specimen sequenced was cord blood. This TCR came from a newborn girl in good health. This chain uses TRBV27 with TRBJ1-2, with TRBD1 as a possible D gene (5 bases). Here the CDR3 reads CASSLSAGGIGGYTF. CDR3 nucleotide sequence: TGTGCCAGCAGTTTATCAGCGGGGGGAATAGGTGGCTACACCTTC.